Shown below are 3 T cell receptor beta chains from a single sample sequenced in a study of T cell repertoires and HLA-DP antigens (dated by TCRdb to the late 2010s). The library was produced with the immunoSEQ multiplex PCR assay. In its TCRdb copy, this immuneACCESS table keeps in-frame sequences only and misses some clones. Where compared with another copy, unresolved V genes explain less than half of these, and the others have no known cause. The sample table shows fewer than 95,000 clones, and about 89% are seen once. The ten largest account for about 1.5% of the sample. Antigens of these TCRs are unknown. Sequencing was done on a sample of CD4+ T cells from PBMCs. The receptors derive from a man between 45 and 60 years old in good health and CMV-seronegative.

The V call is TRBV7-8, the J call TRBJ1-4; 7 nucleotides line up with TRBD1. The CDR3 length is 14 residues. V was clipped by 5 bases and J by 7 bases; unmatched bases: 7. CDR1 is SGHVS, CDR2 FQNEAQ, per germline. CDR3 region: CASSTDRVVEKLFF. The CDR3 region has the DNA TGTGCCAGCAGCACCGACAGGGTCGTTGAAAAACTGTTTTTT.

This chain joins TRBV7-2 and TRBJ2-1; tentative D call: TRBD2 (5 bases). V was shortened by 4 bases and J by 5 bases, with 9 bases between the two germline ends. Germline V lookup: CDR1 SGHTA, CDR2 FQGNSA. This CDR3 region has 13 residues. This CDR3 is CASSSSRDNEQFF. The CDR3, as DNA: TGTGCCAGCAGCTCTTCGCGGGACAATGAGCAGTTCTTC.

This sequence joins TRBV15 and TRBJ2-1; D is ambiguous. Germline V CDR1 and CDR2: LNHNV, YYDKDF (reference sequence). V lost 3 bases and J 6 bases, leaving 6 bases between the germline ends. The CDR3 has 12 amino acids. The CDR3 region has the DNA TGTGCCACCAGCAGGGGTTTCAATGAGCAGTTCTTC. Translated: CATSRGFNEQFF.